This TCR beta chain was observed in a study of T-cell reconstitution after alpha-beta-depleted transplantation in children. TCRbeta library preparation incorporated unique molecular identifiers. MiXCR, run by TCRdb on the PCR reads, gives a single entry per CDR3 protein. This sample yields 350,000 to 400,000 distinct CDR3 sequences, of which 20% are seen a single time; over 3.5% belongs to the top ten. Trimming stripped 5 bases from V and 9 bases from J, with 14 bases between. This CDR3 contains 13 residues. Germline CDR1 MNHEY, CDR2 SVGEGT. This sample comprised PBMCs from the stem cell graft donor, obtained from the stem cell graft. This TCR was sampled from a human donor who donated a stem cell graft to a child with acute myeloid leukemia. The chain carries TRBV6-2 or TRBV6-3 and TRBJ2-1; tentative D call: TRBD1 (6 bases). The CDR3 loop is CASSEYRDIEQFF. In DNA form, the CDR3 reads TGTGCCAGCAGTGAGTACAGGGACATTGAGCAGTTCTTC.